The entry that follows covers one T cell receptor beta chain sequence. This sample was taken from a study of blood T cell repertoires in COVID-19. Study-level background: The United States, Italy and Spain were the sources of the acute and convalescent COVID-19 samples. Sample material is recorded as cDNA or gDNA derived from T cells, B-cell-depleted T cells, or PBMCs.

Seattle's enrolled individuals joined amid active infection and were then monitored longitudinally. How the authors handled the data: Quantification of nucleated cells was approximated via reference gene primer amplification. TCRdb's copy holds only in-frame clones and misses some; the assay was immunoSEQ multiplex PCR. V and J calls and clone size are as listed in that table; D and trimming were resolved from the DNA. Of 250,000 to 300,000 clones listed, 80% to 95% are singletons. This sequence originates from a woman younger than 45 with COVID-19, enrolled during active disease. What was sequenced was peripheral blood.

The DNA for the CDR3 is TGTGCCAGCAGCTTAGGGTGGAGCTTCAGCTCCTATAATTCACCCCTCCACTTT. Translated, it gives CASSLGWSFSSYNSPLHF. The chain couples TRBV11-2 to TRBJ1-6; D ambiguous. This CDR3 is built from 18 residues. Germline V gene sequence: CDR1 SGHAT, CDR2 FQNNGV. Trimming removed 1 base at V and 0 bases at J, with 13 bases between.